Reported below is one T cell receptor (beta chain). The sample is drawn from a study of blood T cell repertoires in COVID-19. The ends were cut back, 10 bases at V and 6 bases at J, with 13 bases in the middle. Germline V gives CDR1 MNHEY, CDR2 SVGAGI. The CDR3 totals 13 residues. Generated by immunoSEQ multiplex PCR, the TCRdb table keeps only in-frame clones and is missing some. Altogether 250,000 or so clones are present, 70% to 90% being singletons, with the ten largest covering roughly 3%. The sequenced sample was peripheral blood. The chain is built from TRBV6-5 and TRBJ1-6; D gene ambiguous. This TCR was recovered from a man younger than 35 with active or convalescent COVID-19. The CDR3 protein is CATTRGSNSPLHF. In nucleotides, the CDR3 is TGTGCCACTACCCGGGGTAGTAATTCACCCCTCCACTTT.